The rows below give T cell receptor beta chains drawn from one sample of a study of cytomegalovirus exposure and HLA in healthy donors. Repertoires were generated with immunoSEQ multiplex PCR, while TCRdb's copy carries only in-frame clones and drops some. The sample has about 63,000 clones, less than 75% seen once; the top ten hold around a quarter. The specimen sequenced was PBMCs. These TCRs come from a man aged 50 to 59 in good health and CMV-seropositive. Both conserved end residues are part of each CDR3. The order of the fields is V gene, D gene, J gene, CDR3 length, clone size, CDR3 protein, CDR3 DNA. D genes are given only for firm matches. Expanded clones get a size class; other rows say once, few or many, or leave the size out.

TRBV19	.	TRBJ2-1	14	once	CASSISRQVNEQFF	TGTGCCAGTAGTATCTCGCGACAGGTCAATGAGCAGTTCTTC
TRBV6-1	TRBD1	TRBJ2-7	14	.	CASMFGQANYEQYF	TGTGCCAGCATGTTTGGACAGGCCAATTACGAGCAGTACTTC
TRBV5-4	TRBD1	TRBJ1-5	15	.	CASSLDRGMYQPQHF	TGTGCCAGCAGCTTGGACAGGGGAATGTATCAGCCCCAGCATTTT
TRBV9	TRBD1	TRBJ1-1	13	.	CASSPSQGTEAFF	TGTGCCAGCAGCCCCTCACAGGGGACTGAAGCTTTCTTT
TRBV7-3	TRBD1	TRBJ2-6	18	.	CASSPTTGSPSGANVLTF	TGTGCCAGCAGCCCCACGACAGGGTCACCCTCTGGGGCCAACGTCCTGACTTTC
TRBV18	TRBD1	TRBJ1-6	16	few	CASSLTGDSYNSPLHF	TGTGCCAGCTCACTTACAGGGGACTCCTATAATTCACCCCTCCACTTT
TRBV27	.	TRBJ2-7	13	.	CASSLQGANEQYF	TGTGCCAGCAGCCTACAGGGTGCTAACGAGCAGTACTTC
TRBV7-2	TRBD2	TRBJ2-3	18	once	CASSLLVAGPGTPDTQYF	TGTGCCAGCAGCTTATTAGTAGCGGGACCCGGGACCCCAGATACGCAGTATTTT
TRBV6-1	.	TRBJ2-6	15	.	CASSESRSGANVLTF	TGTGCCAGCAGTGAATCTCGGTCTGGGGCCAACGTCCTGACTTTC
TRBV30	.	TRBJ1-2	16	.	CACVPIQGWGDYGYTF	TGTGCCTGCGTCCCCATTCAGGGTTGGGGGGACTATGGCTACACCTTC
TRBV28	TRBD1	TRBJ1-4	15	.	CASSLDGQGVEKLFF	TGTGCCAGCAGTTTAGATGGACAGGGGGTGGAAAAACTGTTTTTT
TRBV9	TRBD1	TRBJ1-1	15	.	CASSLDRAPSTEAFF	TGTGCCAGCAGCTTGGACAGGGCCCCTTCGACTGAAGCTTTCTTT
TRBV19	.	TRBJ2-3	14	.	CASRPRAYTDTQYF	TGTGCCAGTCGGCCCAGGGCCTATACAGATACGCAGTATTTT
TRBV30	.	TRBJ1-1	15	.	CAWSIDSTLNTEAFF	TGTGCCTGGAGTATAGACAGTACCTTGAACACTGAAGCTTTCTTT
TRBV5-8	.	TRBJ2-3	15	.	CASSYRAAPTDTQYF	TGTGCCAGCAGCTACAGAGCCGCCCCCACAGATACGCAGTATTTT
TRBV9	TRBD2	TRBJ2-5	16	few	CASSVGARGDLETQYF	TGTGCCAGCAGCGTAGGGGCTCGGGGGGATCTCGAGACCCAGTACTTC
TRBV27	.	TRBJ2-2	12	once	CASSRFPGELFF	TGTGCCAGCAGTCGGTTTCCCGGGGAGCTGTTTTTT